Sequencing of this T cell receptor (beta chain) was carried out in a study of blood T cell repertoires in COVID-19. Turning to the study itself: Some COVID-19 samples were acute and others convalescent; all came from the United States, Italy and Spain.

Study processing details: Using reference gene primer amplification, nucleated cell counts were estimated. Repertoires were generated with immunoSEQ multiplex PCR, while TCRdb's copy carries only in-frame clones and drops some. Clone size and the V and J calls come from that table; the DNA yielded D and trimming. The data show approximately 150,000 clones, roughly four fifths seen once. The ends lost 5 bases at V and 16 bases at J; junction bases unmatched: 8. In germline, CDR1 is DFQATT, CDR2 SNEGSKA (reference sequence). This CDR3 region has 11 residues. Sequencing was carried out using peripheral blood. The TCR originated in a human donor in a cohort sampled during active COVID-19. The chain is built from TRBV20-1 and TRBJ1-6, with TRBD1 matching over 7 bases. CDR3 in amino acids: CSAQTGTTLHF. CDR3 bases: TGCAGTGCTCAGACAGGGACAACTCTCCACTTT.